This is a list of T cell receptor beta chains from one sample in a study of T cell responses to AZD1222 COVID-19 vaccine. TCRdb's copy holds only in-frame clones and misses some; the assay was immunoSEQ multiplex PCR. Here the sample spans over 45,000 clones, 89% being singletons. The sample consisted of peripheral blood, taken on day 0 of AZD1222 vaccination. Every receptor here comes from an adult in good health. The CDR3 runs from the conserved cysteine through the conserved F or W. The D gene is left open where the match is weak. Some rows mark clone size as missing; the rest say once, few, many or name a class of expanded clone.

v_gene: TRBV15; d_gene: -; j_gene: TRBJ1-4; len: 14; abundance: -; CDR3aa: CATSRPGDTEKLFF; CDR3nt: TGTGCCACCAGCAGACCGGGGGATACTGAAAAACTGTTTTTT
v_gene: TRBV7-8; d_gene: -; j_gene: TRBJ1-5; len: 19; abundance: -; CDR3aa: CASSLGTGPGALSNQPQHF; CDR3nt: TGTGCCAGCAGCTTAGGAACAGGGCCAGGGGCACTAAGCAATCAGCCCCAGCATTTT
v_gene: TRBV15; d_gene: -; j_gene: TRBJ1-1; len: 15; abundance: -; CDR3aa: CATSRAAVPNTEAFF; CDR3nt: TGTGCCACCAGCAGGGCTGCGGTACCGAACACTGAAGCTTTCTTT
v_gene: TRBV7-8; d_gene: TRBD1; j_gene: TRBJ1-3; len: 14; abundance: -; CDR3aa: CASSFQGAGNTIYF; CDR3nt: TGTGCCAGCAGCTTTCAGGGGGCTGGAAACACCATATATTTT
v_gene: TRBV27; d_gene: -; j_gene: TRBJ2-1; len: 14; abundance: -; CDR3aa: CASSAVSVYNEQFF; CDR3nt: TGTGCCAGCAGTGCGGTGTCGGTCTACAATGAGCAGTTCTTC
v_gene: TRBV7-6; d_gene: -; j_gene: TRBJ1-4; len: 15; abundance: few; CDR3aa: CASRLVKSTNEKLFF; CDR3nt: TGTGCCAGCAGGTTGGTCAAATCAACTAATGAAAAACTGTTTTTT
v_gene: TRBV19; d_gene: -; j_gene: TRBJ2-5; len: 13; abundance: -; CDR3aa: CASSMRAQETQYF; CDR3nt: TGTGCCAGTAGTATGAGGGCGCAAGAGACCCAGTACTTC
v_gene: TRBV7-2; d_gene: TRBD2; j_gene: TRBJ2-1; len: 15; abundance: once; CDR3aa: CASSSTSNLYNEQFF; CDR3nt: TGTGCCAGCAGCTCGACTAGCAACCTCTACAATGAGCAGTTCTTC
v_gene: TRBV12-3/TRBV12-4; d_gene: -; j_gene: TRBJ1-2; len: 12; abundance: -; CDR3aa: CASSYPPSGYTF; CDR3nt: TGTGCCAGCAGTTACCCCCCCAGTGGCTACACCTTC
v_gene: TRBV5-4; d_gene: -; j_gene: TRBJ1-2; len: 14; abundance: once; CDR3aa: CASTLVGGSNGYTF; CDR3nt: TGTGCCAGCACCCTTGTTGGGGGCTCTAATGGCTACACCTTC
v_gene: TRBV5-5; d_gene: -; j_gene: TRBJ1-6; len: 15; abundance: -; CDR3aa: CASSIGASYNSPLHF; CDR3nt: TGTGCCAGCAGCATCGGGGCCTCCTATAATTCACCCCTCCACTTT
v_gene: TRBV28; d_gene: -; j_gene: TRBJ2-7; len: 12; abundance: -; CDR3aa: CASSLSAYEQYF; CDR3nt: TGTGCCAGCAGTTTATCAGCCTACGAGCAGTACTTC
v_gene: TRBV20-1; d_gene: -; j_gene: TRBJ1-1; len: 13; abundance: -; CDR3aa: CSASGDANTEAFF; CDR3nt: TGCAGTGCTAGTGGGGATGCGAACACTGAAGCTTTCTTT
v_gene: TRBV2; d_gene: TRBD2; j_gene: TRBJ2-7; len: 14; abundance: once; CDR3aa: CASRPREGKYEQYF; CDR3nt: TGTGCCAGCAGACCCCGGGAGGGGAAATACGAGCAGTACTTC
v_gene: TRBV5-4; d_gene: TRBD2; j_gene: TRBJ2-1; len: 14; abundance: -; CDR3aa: CASSLRLAGRGQFF; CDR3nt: TGTGCCAGCAGCTTACGACTAGCGGGACGAGGGCAGTTCTTC
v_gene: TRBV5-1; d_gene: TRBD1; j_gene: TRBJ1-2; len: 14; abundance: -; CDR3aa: CASGDRGLGYGYTF; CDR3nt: TGCGCCAGTGGGGACAGGGGACTAGGGTATGGCTACACCTTC
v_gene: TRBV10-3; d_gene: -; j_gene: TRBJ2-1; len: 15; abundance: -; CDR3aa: CAISDGGGPNNEQFF; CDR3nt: TGTGCCATCAGTGACGGCGGTGGCCCTAACAATGAGCAGTTCTTC
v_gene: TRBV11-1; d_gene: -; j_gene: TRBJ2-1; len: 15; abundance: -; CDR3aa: CASSVRAVGTGEQFF; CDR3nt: TGTGCCAGCAGCGTCCGGGCCGTCGGAACGGGTGAGCAGTTCTTC
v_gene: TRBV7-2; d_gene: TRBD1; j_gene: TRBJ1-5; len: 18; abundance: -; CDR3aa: CASSLGQANFYSNQPQHF; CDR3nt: TGTGCCAGCAGCCTGGGACAGGCAAACTTCTATAGCAATCAGCCCCAGCATTTT
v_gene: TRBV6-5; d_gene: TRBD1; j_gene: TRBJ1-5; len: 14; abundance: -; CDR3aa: CASSEGQGYQPQHF; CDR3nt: TGTGCCAGCAGCGAGGGACAGGGGTATCAGCCCCAGCATTTT
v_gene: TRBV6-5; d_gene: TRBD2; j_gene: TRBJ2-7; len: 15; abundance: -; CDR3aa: CASRDRTSGIYEQYF; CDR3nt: TGTGCCAGCAGAGATCGGACTAGCGGAATCTACGAGCAGTACTTC
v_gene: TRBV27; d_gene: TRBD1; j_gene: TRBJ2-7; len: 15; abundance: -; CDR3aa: CASSRHGTGGYEQYF; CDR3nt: TGTGCCAGCAGTCGTCATGGGACAGGGGGTTACGAGCAGTACTTC
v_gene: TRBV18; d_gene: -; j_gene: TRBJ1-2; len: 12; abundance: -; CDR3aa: CASSPADYGYTF; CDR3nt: TGTGCCAGCTCACCAGCCGACTATGGCTACACCTTC
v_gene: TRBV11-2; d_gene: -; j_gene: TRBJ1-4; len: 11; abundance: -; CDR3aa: CASSFGEKLFF; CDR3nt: TGTGCCAGCAGCTTCGGTGAAAAACTGTTTTTT
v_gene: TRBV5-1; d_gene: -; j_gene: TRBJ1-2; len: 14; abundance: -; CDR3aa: CASSPLGLNYGYTF; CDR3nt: TGCGCCAGCAGCCCGCTAGGCCTCAACTATGGCTACACCTTC
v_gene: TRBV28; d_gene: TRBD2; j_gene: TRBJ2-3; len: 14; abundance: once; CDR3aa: CASSLGTRKATQYF; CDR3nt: TGTGCCAGCAGTTTAGGGACTAGGAAGGCTACGCAGTATTTT
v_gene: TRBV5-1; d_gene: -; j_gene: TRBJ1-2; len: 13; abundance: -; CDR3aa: CASREGEAYGYTF; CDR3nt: TGCGCCAGCAGAGAAGGGGAGGCCTATGGCTACACCTTC